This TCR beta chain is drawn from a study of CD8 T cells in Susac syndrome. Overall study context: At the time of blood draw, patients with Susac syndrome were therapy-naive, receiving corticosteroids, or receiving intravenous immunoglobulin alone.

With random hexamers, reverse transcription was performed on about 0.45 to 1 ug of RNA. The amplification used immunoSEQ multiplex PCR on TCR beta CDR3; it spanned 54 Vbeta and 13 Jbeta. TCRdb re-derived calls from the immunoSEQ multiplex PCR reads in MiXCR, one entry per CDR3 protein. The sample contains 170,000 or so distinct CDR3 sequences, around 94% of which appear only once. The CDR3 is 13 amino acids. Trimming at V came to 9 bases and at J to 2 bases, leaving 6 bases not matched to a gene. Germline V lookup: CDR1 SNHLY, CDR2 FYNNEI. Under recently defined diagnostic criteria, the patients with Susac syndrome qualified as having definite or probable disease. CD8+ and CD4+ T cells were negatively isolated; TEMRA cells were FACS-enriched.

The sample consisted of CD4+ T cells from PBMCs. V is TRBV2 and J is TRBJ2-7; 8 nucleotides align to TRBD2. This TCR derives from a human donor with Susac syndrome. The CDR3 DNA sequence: TGTGCCAGTGCGGGGGGTGGACCCTACGAGCAGTACTTC. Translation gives CASAGGGPYEQYF.